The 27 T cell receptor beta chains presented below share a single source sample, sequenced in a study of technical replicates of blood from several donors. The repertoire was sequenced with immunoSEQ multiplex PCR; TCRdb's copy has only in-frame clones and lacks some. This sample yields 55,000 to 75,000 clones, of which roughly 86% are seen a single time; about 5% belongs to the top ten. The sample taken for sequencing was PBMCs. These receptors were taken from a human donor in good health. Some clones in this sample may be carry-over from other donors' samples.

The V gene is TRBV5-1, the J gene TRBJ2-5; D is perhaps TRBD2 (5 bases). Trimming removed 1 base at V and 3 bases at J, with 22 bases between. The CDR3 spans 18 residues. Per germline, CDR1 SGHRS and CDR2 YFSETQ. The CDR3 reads CASSLSQFLGLPKETQYF. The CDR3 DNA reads TGCGCCAGCAGCTTGTCTCAATTTCTCGGACTTCCTAAAGAGACCCAGTACTTC.

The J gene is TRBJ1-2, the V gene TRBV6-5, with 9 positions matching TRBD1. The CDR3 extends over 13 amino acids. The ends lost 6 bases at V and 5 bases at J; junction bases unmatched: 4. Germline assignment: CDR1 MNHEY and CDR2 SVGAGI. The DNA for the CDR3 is TGTGCCAGCAGCAGGGACAGGGCGTATGGCTACACCTTC. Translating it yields CASSRDRAYGYTF.

The CDR3 DNA reads as TGTGCCAGCAGTGAGGCAGATACGCAGTATTTT. This sequence encodes CASSEADTQYF. The rearrangement links TRBV9 to TRBJ2-3; D call uncertain. The germline gives CDR1 SGDLS, CDR2 YYNGEE. The V end lost 5 bases, the J end lost 4 bases, and 5 bases lay between the germline ends. The CDR3 is made up of 11 amino acids.

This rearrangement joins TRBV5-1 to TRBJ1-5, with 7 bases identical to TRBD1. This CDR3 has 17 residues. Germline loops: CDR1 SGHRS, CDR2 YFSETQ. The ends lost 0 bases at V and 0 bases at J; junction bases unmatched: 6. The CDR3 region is CASSLAAGTDSNQPQHF. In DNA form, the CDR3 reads TGCGCCAGCAGCTTGGCCGCCGGGACAGATAGCAATCAGCCCCAGCATTTT.

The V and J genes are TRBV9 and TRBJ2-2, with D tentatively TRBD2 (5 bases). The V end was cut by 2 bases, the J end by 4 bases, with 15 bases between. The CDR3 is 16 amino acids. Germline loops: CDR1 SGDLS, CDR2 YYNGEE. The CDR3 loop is CASSVRADGGTGELFF. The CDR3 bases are TGTGCCAGCAGCGTCCGAGCGGACGGCGGCACCGGGGAGCTGTTTTTT. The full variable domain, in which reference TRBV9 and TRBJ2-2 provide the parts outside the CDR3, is DSGVTQTPKHLITATGQRVTLRCSPRSGDLSVYWYQQSLDQGLQFLIQYYNGEERAKGNILERFSAQQFPDLHSELNLSSLELGDSALYFCASSVRADGGTGELFFGEGSRLTVL.

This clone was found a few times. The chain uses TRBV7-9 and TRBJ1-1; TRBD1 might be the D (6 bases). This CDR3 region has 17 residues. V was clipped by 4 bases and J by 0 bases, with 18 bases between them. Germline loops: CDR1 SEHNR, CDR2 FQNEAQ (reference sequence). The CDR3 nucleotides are TGTGCCAGCAGCTCCGACAGGCGTCGTTTGATGAACACTGAAGCTTTCTTT. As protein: CASSSDRRRLMNTEAFF.

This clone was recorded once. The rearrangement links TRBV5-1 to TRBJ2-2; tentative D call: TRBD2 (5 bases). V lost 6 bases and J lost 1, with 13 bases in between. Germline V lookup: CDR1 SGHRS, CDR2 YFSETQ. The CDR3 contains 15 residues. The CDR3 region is CASTSSAGNTGELFF. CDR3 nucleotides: TGCGCCAGCACCTCCTCGGCGGGGAACACCGGGGAGCTGTTTTTT.

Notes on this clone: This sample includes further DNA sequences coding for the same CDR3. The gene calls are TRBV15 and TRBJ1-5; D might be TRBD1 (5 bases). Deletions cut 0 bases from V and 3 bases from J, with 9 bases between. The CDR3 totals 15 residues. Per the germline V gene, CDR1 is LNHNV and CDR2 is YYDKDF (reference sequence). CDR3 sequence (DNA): TGTGCCACCAGCAGAGACCAGGGAAACAATCAGCCCCAGCATTTT. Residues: CATSRDQGNNQPQHF.

The DNA of the CDR3 is TGTGCCAGCAGACGGGACAGGTTGAACACTGAAGCTTTCTTT. This codes for CASRRDRLNTEAFF. The V and J genes are TRBV6-5 and TRBJ1-1; 8 nucleotides line up with TRBD1. The CDR3 runs 14 residues. CDR1 and CDR2 from the germline V gene are MNHEY and SVGAGI. J lost 0 bases, V lost 6 bases, and 3 bases had no gene match.

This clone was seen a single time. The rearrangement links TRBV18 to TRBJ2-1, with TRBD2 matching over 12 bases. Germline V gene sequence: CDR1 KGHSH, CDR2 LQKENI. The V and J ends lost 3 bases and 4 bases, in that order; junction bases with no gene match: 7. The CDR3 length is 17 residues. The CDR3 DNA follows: TGTGCCAGCTCACCGACGACTAGCGGGAGTAAATACAATGAGCAGTTCTTC. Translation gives CASSPTTSGSKYNEQFF.

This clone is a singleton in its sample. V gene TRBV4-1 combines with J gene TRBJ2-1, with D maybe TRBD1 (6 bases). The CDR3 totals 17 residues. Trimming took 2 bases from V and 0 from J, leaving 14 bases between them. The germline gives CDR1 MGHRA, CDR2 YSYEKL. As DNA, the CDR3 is TGCGCCAGCAGCCAACTTACTGGACAGAGCTCCTACAATGAGCAGTTCTTC. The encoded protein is CASSQLTGQSSYNEQFF.

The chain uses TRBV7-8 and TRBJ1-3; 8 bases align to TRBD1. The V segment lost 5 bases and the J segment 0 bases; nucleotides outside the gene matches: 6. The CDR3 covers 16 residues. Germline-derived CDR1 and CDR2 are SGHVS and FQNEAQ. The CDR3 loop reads CASSQTGVHSGNTIYF. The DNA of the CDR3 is TGTGCCAGCAGCCAGACAGGGGTACACTCTGGAAACACCATATATTTT.

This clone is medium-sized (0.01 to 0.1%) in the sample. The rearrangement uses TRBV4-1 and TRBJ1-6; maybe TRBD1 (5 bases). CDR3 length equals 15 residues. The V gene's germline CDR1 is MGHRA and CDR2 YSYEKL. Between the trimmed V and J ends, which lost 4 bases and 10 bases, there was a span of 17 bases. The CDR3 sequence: CASSLTGGRVSPLHF. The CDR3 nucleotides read TGCGCCAGCAGCCTCACCGGGGGGAGGGTCTCACCCCTCCACTTT.

CDR3 DNA: TGTGCCAGCAGGGGGACAGCATTTAACTATGGCTACACCTTC. This encodes CASRGTAFNYGYTF. The chain couples TRBV6-5 to TRBJ1-2; 7 bases match TRBD1. Germline CDR1 reads MNHEY; CDR2 reads SVGAGI. The V and J ends lost 6 bases and 1 base, in that order; junction bases with no gene match: 5. This CDR3 is 14 amino acids long.

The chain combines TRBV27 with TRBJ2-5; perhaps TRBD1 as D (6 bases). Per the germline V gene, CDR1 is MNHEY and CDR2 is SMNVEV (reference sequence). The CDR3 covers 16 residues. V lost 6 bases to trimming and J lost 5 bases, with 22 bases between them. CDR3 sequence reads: CASSVLTAGDVETQYF. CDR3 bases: TGTGCCAGCAGCGTCTTAACAGCAGGGGATGTCGAGACCCAGTACTTC.

The CDR3 sequence: CASSPGQVSYEQYF. The CDR3 DNA reads TGTGCCAGCTCGCCAGGACAGGTTTCCTACGAGCAGTACTTC. The chain is built from TRBV18 and TRBJ2-7; 7 nucleotides agree with TRBD1. With V trimmed by 6 bases and J by 1 base, 6 bases remained unmatched. The CDR3 covers 14 residues. Germline CDR1 is KGHSH and CDR2 is LQKENI.

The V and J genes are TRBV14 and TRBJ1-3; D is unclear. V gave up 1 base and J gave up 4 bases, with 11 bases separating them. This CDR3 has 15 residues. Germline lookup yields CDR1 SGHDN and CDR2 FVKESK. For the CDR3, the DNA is TGTGCCAGCAGCCAAGGGCGGGGAACGGGAAACACCATATATTTT. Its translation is CASSQGRGTGNTIYF.

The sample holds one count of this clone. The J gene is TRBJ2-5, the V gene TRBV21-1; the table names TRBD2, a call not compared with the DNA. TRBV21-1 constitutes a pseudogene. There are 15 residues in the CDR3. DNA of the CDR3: TGTGCCAGCAGCAAATCGGGGTCTGACCAAGAGACCCAGTACTTC. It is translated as CASSKSGSDQETQYF.

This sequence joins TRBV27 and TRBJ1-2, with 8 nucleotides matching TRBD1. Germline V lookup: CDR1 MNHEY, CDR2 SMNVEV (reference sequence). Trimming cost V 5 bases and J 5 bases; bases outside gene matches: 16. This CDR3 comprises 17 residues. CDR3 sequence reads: CASSLPPQGERGYGYTF. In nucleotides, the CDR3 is TGTGCCAGCAGTCTCCCCCCACAGGGGGAGAGGGGTTATGGCTACACCTTC.

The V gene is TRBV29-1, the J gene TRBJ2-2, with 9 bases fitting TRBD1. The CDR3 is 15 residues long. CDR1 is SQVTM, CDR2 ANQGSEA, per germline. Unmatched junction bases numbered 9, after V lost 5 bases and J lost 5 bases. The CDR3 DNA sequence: TGCAGCGTTCTCGAGCGTGGGACAGGGACCGGGGAGCTGTTTTTT. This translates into CSVLERGTGTGELFF.

Here the CDR3 reads CASRPNRGQAEAFF. In DNA form, the CDR3 reads TGTGCCAGTAGGCCCAACAGGGGGCAGGCTGAAGCTTTCTTT. This chain connects TRBV19 to TRBJ1-1; 9 bases align to TRBD1. Germline trimming cut 6 bases from V and 6 bases from J; bases unmatched to any gene: 8. The V gene's germline CDR1 is LNHDA and CDR2 SQIVND (reference sequence). The CDR3 has 14 amino acids.

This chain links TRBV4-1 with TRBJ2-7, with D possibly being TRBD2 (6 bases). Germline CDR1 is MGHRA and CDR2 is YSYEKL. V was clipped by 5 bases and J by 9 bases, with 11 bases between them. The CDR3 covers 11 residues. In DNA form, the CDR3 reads TGCGCCAGCAGCGTCGACGGGGGGCAGTACTTC. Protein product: CASSVDGGQYF.

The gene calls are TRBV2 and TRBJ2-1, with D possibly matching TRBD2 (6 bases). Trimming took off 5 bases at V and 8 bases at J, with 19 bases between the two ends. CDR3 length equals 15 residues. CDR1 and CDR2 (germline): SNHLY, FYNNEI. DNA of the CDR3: TGTGCCAGCAGTCGGAGGGTCCCCCCATCGTATGAGCAGTTCTTC. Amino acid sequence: CASSRRVPPSYEQFF.

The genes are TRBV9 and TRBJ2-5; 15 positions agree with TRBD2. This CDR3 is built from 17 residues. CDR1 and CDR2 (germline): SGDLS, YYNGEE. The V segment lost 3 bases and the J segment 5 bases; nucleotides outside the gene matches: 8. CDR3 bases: TGTGCCAGCAGCGCCGGTGGACTAGCGGGGGGGCTTGAGACCCAGTACTTC. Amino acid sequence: CASSAGGLAGGLETQYF.

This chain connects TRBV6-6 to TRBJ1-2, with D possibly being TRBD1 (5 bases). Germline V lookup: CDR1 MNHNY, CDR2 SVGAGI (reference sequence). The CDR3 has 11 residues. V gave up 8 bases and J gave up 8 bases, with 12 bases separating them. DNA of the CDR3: TGTGCCAGCGGGGCTCAACGGGGCTACACCTTC. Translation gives CASGAQRGYTF.

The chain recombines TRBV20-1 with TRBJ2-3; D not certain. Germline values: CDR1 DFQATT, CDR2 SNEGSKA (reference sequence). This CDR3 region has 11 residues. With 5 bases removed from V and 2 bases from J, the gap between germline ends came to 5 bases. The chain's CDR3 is CSAVNTDTQYF. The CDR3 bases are TGCAGTGCTGTAAACACAGATACGCAGTATTTT.

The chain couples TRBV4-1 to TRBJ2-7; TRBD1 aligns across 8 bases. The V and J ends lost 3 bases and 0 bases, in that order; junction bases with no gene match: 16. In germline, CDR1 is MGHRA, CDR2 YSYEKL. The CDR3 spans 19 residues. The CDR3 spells CASSQTRGPGGLLSYEQYF. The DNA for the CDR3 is TGCGCCAGCAGCCAGACCCGAGGACCAGGGGGCCTCCTCTCCTACGAGCAGTACTTC.